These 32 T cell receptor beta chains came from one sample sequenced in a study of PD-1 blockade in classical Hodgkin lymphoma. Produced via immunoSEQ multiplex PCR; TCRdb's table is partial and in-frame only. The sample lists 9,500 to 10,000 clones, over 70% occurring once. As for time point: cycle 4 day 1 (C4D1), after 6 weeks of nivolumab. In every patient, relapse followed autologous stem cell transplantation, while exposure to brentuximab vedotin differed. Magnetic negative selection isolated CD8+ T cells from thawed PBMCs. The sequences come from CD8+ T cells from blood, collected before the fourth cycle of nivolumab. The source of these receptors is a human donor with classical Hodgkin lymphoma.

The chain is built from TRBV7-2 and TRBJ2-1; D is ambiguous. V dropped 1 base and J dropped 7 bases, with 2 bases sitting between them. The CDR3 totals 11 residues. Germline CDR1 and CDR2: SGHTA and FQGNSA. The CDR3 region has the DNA TGTGCCAGCAGCTTAGTAAATGAGCAGTTCTTC. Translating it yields CASSLVNEQFF.

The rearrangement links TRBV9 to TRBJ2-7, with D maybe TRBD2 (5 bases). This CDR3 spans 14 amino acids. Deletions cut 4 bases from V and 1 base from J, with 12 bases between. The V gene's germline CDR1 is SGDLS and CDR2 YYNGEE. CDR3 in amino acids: CASSPEGSSYEQYF. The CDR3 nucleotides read TGTGCCAGCAGCCCCGAGGGAAGTTCCTACGAGCAGTACTTC. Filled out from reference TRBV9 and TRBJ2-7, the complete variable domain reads DSGVTQTPKHLITATGQRVTLRCSPRSGDLSVYWYQQSLDQGLQFLIQYYNGEERAKGNILERFSAQQFPDLHSELNLSSLELGDSALYFCASSPEGSSYEQYFGPGTRLTVT.

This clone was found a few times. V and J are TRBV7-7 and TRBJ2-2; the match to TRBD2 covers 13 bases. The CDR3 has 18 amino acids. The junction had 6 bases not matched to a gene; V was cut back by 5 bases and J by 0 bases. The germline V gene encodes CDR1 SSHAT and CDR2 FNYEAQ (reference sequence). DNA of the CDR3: TGTGCCAGCAGCCACTCGGGACTAGCGGGGTCGAACACCGGGGAGCTGTTTTTT. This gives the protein CASSHSGLAGSNTGELFF.

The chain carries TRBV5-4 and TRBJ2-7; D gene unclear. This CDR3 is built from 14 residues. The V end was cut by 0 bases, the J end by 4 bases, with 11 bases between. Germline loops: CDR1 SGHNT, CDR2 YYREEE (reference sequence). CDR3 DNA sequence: TGTGCCAGCAGCTTGGGAGCAACCTATTACGAGCAGTACTTC. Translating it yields CASSLGATYYEQYF.

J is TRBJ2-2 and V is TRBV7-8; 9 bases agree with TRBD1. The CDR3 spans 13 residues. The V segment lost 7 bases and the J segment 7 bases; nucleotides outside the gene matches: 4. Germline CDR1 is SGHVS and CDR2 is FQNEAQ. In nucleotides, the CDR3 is TGTGCCAGCACCAGGGGACAGGGCGGGGAGCTGTTTTTT. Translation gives CASTRGQGGELFF.

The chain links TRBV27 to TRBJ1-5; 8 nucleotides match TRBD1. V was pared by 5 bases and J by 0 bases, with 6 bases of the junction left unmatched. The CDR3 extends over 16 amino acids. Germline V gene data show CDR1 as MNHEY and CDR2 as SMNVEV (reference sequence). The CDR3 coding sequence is TGTGCCAGCAGTGCCGGGACAGGATATAGCAATCAGCCCCAGCATTTT. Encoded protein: CASSAGTGYSNQPQHF.

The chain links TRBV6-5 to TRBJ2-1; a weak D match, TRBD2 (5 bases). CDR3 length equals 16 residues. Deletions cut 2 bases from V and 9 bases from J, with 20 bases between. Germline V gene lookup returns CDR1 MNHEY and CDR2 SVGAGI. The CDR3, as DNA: TGTGCCAGCAGTTACAGCCGGGGTGTGCAATTTGGTGAGCAGTTCTTC. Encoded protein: CASSYSRGVQFGEQFF.

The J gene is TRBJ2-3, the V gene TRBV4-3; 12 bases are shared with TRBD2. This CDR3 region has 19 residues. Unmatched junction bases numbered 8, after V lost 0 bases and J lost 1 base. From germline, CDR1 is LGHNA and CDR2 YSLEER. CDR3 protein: CASSQDRASGGAGTDTQYF. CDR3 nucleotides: TGCGCCAGCAGCCAAGATAGGGCTAGCGGGGGGGCCGGCACAGATACGCAGTATTTT.

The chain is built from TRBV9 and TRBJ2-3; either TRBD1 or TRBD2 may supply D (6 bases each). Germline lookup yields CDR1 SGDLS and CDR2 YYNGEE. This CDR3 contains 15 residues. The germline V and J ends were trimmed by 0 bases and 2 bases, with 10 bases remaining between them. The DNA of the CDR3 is TGTGCCAGCAGCGTAGGGGGGGCCGTCACAGATACGCAGTATTTT. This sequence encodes CASSVGGAVTDTQYF. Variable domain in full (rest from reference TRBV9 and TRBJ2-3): DSGVTQTPKHLITATGQRVTLRCSPRSGDLSVYWYQQSLDQGLQFLIQYYNGEERAKGNILERFSAQQFPDLHSELNLSSLELGDSALYFCASSVGGAVTDTQYFGPGTRLTVL.

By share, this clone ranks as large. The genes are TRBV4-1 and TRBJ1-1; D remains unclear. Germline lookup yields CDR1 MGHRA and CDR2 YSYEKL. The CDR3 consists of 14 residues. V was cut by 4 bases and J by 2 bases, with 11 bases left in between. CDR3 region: CASSRREVNTEAFF. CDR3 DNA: TGCGCCAGCAGCCGGAGGGAGGTTAACACTGAAGCTTTCTTT.

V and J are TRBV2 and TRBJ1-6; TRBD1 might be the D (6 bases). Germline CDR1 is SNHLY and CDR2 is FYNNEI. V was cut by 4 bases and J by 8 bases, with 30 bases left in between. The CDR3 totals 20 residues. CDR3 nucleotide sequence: TGTGCCAGCAGTGTTTCGGGACACCCCGACTCGATGCGCCTTTATTCACCCCTCCACTTT. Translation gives CASSVSGHPDSMRLYSPLHF.

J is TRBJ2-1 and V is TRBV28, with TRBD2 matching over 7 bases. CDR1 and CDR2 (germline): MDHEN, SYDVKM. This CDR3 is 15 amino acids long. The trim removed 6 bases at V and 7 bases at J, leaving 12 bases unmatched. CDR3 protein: CASRIIASGENEQFF. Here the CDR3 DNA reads TGTGCCAGCAGAATCATAGCTAGCGGCGAAAATGAGCAGTTCTTC. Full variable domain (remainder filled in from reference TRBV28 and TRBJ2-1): DVKVTQSSRYLVKRTGEKVFLECVQDMDHENMFWYRQDPGLGLRLIYFSYDVKMKEKGDIPEGYSVSREKKERFSLILESASTNQTSMYLCASRIIASGENEQFFGPGTRLTVL.

This chain's CDR3 is CASSLSGSGLSYEQYF. For the CDR3, the DNA is TGTGCCAGCAGTTTGAGCGGGAGTGGCCTCTCCTACGAGCAGTACTTC. The chain combines TRBV27 with TRBJ2-7; 8 nucleotides agree with TRBD2. The CDR3 is made up of 16 amino acids. Germline V lookup: CDR1 MNHEY, CDR2 SMNVEV (reference sequence). V trimming: 3 bases; J trimming: 0 bases; junction bases outside the gene matches: 7.

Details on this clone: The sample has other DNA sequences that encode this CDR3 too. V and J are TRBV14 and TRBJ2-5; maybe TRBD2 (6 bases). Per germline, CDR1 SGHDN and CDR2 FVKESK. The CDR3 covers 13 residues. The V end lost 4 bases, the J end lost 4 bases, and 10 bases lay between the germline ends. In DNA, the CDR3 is TGTGCCAGCAGCCTTTTGGGGGGAGAGACCCAGTACTTC. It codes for CASSLLGGETQYF.

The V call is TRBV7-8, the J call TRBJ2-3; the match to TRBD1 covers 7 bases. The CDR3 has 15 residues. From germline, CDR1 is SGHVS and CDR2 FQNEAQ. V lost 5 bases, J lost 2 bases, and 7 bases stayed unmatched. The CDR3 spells CASSLHDRATDTQYF. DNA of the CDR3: TGTGCCAGCAGCCTACATGACAGGGCCACAGATACGCAGTATTTT.

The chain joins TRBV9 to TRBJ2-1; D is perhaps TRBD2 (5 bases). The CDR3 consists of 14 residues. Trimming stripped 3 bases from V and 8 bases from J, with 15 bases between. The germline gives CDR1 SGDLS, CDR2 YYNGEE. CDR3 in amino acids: CASSGERSWDEQFF. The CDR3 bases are TGTGCCAGCAGCGGGGAGCGGTCCTGGGATGAGCAGTTCTTC.

This CDR3 is CASSRAPQGNTEAFF. The CDR3 coding sequence is TGTGCCAGCAGCCGAGCCCCACAGGGGAACACTGAAGCTTTCTTT. This sequence joins TRBV14 and TRBJ1-1; a possible D gene is TRBD1 (6 bases). From germline, CDR1 is SGHDN and CDR2 FVKESK. The CDR3 has 15 amino acids. V lost 4 bases to trimming and J lost 1 base, with 13 bases between them.

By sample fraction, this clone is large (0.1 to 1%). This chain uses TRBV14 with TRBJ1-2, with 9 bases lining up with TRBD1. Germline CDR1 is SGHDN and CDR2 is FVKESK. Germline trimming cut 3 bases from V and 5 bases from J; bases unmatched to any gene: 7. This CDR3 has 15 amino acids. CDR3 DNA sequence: TGTGCCAGCAGCCATTCTTACAGGGGGCGATATGGCTACACCTTC. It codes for CASSHSYRGRYGYTF.

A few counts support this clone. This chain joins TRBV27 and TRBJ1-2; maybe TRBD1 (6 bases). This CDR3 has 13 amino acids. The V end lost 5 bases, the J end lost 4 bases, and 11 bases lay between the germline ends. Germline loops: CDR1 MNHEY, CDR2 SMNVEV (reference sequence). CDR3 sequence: CASSPGGGYGYTF. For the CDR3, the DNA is TGTGCCAGCAGTCCCGGGGGCGGCTATGGCTACACCTTC.

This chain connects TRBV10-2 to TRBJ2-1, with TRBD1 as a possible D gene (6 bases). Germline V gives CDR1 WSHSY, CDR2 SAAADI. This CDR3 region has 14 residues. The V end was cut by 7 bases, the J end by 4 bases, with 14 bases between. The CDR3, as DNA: TGCGCCAGCACCCCCGACAGGTTATACAATGAGCAGTTCTTC. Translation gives CASTPDRLYNEQFF.

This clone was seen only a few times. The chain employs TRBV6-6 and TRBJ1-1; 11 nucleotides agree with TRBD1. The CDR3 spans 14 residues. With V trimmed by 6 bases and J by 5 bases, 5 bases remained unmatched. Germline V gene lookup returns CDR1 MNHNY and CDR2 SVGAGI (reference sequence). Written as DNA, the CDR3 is TGTGCCAGCAGCCTCGGACAGGGGGCGACTGAAGCTTTCTTT. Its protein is CASSLGQGATEAFF.

The CDR3, as DNA: TGTGCCAGCAGCTTTAGCGGGAGCACAGATACGCAGTATTTT. Protein sequence: CASSFSGSTDTQYF. The chain joins TRBV7-3 to TRBJ2-3; 7 nucleotides align to TRBD2. Germline CDR1 and CDR2: SGHTA and FQGTGA. CDR3 size: 14 residues. V was pared by 3 bases and J by 0 bases, with 0 bases of the junction left unmatched.

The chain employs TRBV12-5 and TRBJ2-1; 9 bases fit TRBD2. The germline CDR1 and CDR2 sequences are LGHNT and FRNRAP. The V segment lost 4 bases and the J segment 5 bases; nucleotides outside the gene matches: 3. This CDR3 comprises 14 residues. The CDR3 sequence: CASGSRTSDNEQFF. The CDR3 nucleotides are TGTGCTAGTGGTTCCCGGACTAGCGACAATGAGCAGTTCTTC. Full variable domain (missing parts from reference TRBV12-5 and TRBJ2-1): DARVTQTPRHKVTEMGQEVTMRCQPILGHNTVFWYRQTMMQGLELLAYFRNRAPLDDSGMPKDRFSAEMPDATLATLKIQPSEPRDSAVYFCASGSRTSDNEQFFGPGTRLTVL.

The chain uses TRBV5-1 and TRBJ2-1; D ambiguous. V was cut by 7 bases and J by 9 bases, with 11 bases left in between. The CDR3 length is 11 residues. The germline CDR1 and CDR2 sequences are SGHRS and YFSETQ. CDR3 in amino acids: CASGEYPEQFF. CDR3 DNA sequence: TGCGCCAGCGGAGAATACCCTGAGCAGTTCTTC.

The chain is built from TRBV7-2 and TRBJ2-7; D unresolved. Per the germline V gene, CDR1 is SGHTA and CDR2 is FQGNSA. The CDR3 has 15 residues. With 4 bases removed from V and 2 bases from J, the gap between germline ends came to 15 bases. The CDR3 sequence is CASSSKGRVTYEQYF. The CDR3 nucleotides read TGTGCCAGCAGCTCAAAGGGCCGCGTAACCTACGAGCAGTACTTC. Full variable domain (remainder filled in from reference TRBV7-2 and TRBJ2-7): GAGVSQSPSNKVTEKGKDVELRCDPISGHTALYWYRQSLGQGLEFLIYFQGNSAPDKSGLPSDRFSAERTGGSVSTLTIQRTQQEDSAVYLCASSSKGRVTYEQYFGPGTRLTVT.

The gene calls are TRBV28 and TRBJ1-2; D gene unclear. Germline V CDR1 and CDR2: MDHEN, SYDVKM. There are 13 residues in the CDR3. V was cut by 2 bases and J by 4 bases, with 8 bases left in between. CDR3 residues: CASSLRRVYGYTF. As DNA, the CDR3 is TGTGCCAGCAGTTTAAGGAGGGTCTATGGCTACACCTTC.

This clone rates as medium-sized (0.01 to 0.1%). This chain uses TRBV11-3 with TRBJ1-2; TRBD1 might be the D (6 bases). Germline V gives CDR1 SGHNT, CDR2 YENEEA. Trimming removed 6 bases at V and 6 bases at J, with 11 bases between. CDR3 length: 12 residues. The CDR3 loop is CASSDRDNGYTF. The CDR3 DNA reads TGTGCCAGCAGTGACCGGGACAATGGCTACACCTTC.

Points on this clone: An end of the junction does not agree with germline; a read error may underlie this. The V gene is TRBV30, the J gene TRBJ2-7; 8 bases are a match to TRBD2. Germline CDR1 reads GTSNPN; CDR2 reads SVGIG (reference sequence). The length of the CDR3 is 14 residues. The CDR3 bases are TGTGCCTGGAGCGGGGGAGAGCGGGAGAAATATCCCGACTTC. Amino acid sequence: CAWSGGEREKYPDF.

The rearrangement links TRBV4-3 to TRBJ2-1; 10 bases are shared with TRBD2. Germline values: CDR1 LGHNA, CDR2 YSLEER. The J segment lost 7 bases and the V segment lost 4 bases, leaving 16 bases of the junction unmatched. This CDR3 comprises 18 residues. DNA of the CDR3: TGCGCCAGCAGCCTCTACGGAGCGGGAGGGCCGGGGGAGAATGAGCAGTTCTTC. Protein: CASSLYGAGGPGENEQFF.

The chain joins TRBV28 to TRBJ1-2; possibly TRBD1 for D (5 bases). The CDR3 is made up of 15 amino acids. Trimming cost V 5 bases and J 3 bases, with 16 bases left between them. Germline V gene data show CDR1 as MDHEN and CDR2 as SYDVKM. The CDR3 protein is CASSPTRDVDYGYTF. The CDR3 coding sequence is TGTGCCAGCAGTCCCACCAGGGATGTAGACTATGGCTACACCTTC.

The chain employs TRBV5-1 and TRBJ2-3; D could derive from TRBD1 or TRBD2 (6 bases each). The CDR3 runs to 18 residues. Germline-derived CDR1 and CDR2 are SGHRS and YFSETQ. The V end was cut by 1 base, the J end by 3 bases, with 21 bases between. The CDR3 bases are TGCGCCAGCAGCTTGCTAGGGTCACGGGGGCTAGGAACAGATACGCAGTATTTT. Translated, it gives CASSLLGSRGLGTDTQYF.

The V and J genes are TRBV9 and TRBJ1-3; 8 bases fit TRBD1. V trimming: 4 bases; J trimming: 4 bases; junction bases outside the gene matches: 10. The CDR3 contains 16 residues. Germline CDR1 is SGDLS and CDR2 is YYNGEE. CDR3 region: CASSPLTGAPGNTIYF. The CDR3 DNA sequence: TGTGCCAGCAGCCCACTGACAGGGGCGCCGGGAAACACCATATATTTT. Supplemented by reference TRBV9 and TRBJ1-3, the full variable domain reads DSGVTQTPKHLITATGQRVTLRCSPRSGDLSVYWYQQSLDQGLQFLIQYYNGEERAKGNILERFSAQQFPDLHSELNLSSLELGDSALYFCASSPLTGAPGNTIYFGEGSWLTVV.